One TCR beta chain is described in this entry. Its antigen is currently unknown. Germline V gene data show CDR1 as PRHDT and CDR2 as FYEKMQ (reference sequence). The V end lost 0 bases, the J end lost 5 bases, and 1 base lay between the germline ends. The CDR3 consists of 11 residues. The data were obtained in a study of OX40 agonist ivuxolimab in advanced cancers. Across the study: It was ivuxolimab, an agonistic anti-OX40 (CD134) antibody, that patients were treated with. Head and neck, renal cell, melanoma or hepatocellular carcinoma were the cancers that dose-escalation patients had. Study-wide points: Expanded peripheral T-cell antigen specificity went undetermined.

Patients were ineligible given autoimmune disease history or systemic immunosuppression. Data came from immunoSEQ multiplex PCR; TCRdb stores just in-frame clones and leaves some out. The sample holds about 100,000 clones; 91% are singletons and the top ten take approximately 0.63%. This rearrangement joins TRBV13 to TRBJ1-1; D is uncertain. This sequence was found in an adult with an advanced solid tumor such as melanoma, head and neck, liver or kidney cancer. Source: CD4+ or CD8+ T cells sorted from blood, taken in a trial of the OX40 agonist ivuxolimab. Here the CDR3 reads CASSLGTEAFF. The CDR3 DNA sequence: TGTGCCAGCAGCTTAGGTACTGAAGCTTTCTTT.